This T cell receptor beta chain was found in a study of OX40 agonist ivuxolimab in advanced cancers. Findings and limits, study-wide: The authors did not determine the antigen specificity of the expanded peripheral T cells.

V shed 6 bases and J 2 bases; nucleotides not matched to a gene: 4. This CDR3 region has 13 residues. Germline-derived CDR1 and CDR2 are SGHTA and FQGNSA. Autoimmune disease history or systemic immunosuppression led to patient exclusion. Worth noting for this clone: What it recognizes is unknown.

Only in-frame clones appear in the TCRdb table, and some are missing; sequencing was by immunoSEQ multiplex PCR. Of more than 85,000 clones in the sample, less than 95% were seen once. Sequenced here: CD4+ or CD8+ T cells sorted from blood, sampled in a trial of the OX40 agonist ivuxolimab. The chain combines TRBV7-2 with TRBJ2-7, with 7 bases lining up with TRBD1. This TCR was sampled from an adult with an advanced solid tumor such as melanoma, head and neck, liver or kidney cancer. The DNA of the CDR3 is TGTGCCAGCAGGAGCAGGGGGACCTACGAGCAGTACTTC. It yields the protein CASRSRGTYEQYF.